The clone carrying this TCR beta chain was counted only a few times. Trimming removed 1 base at V and 5 bases at J, with 15 bases between. The CDR3 is 16 amino acids. Germline-derived CDR1 and CDR2 are KGHSH and LQKENI. This sample is drawn from a study of regulatory T cells in long-lasting Graves disease. CDR3 regions were amplified by Arm-PCR using iRepertoire HTBI primers to build TCR beta libraries. In the original analysis: Samples collectively showed fewer than 80 TRBV and approximately 13 TRBJ segments. TCRdb recomputed calls from the multiplex PCR reads with MiXCR, one row per CDR3 protein. For this entry, the V and J calls and clone size follow TCRdb and not the study's own pipeline. The repertoire consists of some 220,000 distinct CDR3 sequences, with around 19% occurring once and the leading ten covering about an eighth. Time point of the sample: newly diagnosed GD, antithyroid drugs for less than 3 months. The TCR library was prepared using RNA isolated from PBMCs. Diagnosing Graves' disease relied on the American Thyroid Association guidelines.

These data were also reused for a study on T cells in Graves' hyperthyroidism and ophthalmopathy. That source notes: Primed by the HTBI set, a first-round RT-PCR was run on the TCR CDR3.

The sample here was peripheral blood mononuclear cells (PBMCs), taken at new diagnosis, from a patient treated with antithyroid drugs. This TCR came from a woman in her 30s with Graves disease. The chain carries TRBV18 and TRBJ2-1; D may be TRBD1 (7 bases). The CDR3 DNA sequence: TGTGCCAGCTCACCACAGGGGGCCGGGACTCACAATGAGCAGTTCTTC. It encodes CASSPQGAGTHNEQFF.